This T cell receptor (beta chain) was found in a study of human T cells and chemical hapten exposure. Study in general: Each patient's scalp received weekly diphenylcyclopropenone throughout the roughly 24-week study. Whole-study results and caveats: Sensitization with DPC brought no change to TCRs above 1 in 1000 in frequency.

To note about this clonotype: Its target is not known.

The V segment lost 7 bases and the J segment 1 base; nucleotides outside the gene matches: 5. Germline V lookup: CDR1 GTSNPN, CDR2 SVGIG (reference sequence). CDR3 length equals 13 residues. The time point was: patch test 2, 6 weeks after DPC sensitization. The treatment: therapeutic diphenylcyclopropenone sensitization with weekly scalp DPC. The authors extracted total RNA from unfractionated whole blood. Each CDR3 protein gets one entry after TCRdb re-called the RACE reads with MiXCR. Here the sample spans 69,000 or so distinct CDR3 sequences, about a tenth being singletons. The source was whole blood, collected in connection with sensitization to the hapten diphenylcyclopropenone (DPC). The source is a woman aged 50 to 65 with alopecia areata. Some clones in this sample may be carry-over from other donors' samples. The chain carries TRBV30 and TRBJ2-7; 9 bases map to TRBD1. The CDR3 loop is CASTGTGSYEQYF. CDR3 nucleotide sequence: TGTGCCTCGACTGGGACAGGGTCCTACGAGCAGTACTTC.